This note documents a single TCR beta chain sequence. This sample was included in a study of blood T cell repertoires in COVID-19. For the study at large: Sites across the United States, Italy and Spain contributed samples from acute and convalescent COVID-19. The analysed material was cDNA or gDNA that came from T cells, B-cell-depleted T cells, or PBMCs.

CDR3 length: 16 residues. V shed 5 bases, J shed 3 bases, and the junction held 8 bases outside the gene matches. From germline, CDR1 is SGHTA and CDR2 FQGTGA. As originally analysed: Nucleated cell counts were estimated from reference gene primer amplification. Sequenced by immunoSEQ multiplex PCR; TCRdb stores in-frame clones only, minus some. V, J and clone size reflect that table, while D and trimming were determined from the DNA. The sample has around 220,000 clones, roughly 90% seen once. The receptor comes from a man aged 35-49 years with active or convalescent COVID-19. Sequenced sample: peripheral blood. This chain joins TRBV7-3 and TRBJ2-1, with TRBD1 matching over 9 bases. CDR3 DNA sequence: TGTGCCAGCAGCCCCCTGACAGGGGGGCTCTACAATGAGCAGTTCTTC. Encoded protein: CASSPLTGGLYNEQFF.